Detailed here is one T cell receptor beta chain. The method was immunoSEQ multiplex PCR; TCRdb's version includes in-frame clones alone and lacks a portion of them. The sample has 95,000 or so clones, 75% to 95% seen once. This record belongs to a study of graft-versus-host responses after intestinal transplantation. The sequence was obtained from a human patient who received an intestinal transplant, so some T cells may come from the graft donor. The material sequenced was PBMCs, taken about 460 days after intestinal transplant.

CDR3 sequence reads: CASRRTGMYEQYF. CDR3 nucleotides: TGTGCCAGTAGGCGGACAGGGATGTACGAGCAGTACTTC. The J gene is TRBJ2-7, the V gene TRBV19; 8 bases align to TRBD1. The germline V gene encodes CDR1 LNHDA and CDR2 SQIVND (reference sequence). CDR3 size: 13 residues. The junction had 5 bases not matched to a gene; V was cut back by 6 bases and J by 4 bases.